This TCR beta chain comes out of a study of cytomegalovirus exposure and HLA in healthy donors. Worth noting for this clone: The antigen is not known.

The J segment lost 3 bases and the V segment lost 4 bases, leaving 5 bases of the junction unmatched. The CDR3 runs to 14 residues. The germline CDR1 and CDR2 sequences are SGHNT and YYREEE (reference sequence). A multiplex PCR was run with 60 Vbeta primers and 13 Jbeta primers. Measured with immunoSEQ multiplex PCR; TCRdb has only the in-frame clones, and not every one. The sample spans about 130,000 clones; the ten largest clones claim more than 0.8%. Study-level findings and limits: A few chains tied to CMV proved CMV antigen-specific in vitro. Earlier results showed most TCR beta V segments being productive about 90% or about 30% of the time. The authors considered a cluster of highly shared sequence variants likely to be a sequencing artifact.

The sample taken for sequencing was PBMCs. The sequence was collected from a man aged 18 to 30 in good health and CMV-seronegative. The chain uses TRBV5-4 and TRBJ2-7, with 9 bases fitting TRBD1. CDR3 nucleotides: TGTGCCAGCAGCATCCGACAGGGGGTCTACGAGCAGTACTTC. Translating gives CASSIRQGVYEQYF.